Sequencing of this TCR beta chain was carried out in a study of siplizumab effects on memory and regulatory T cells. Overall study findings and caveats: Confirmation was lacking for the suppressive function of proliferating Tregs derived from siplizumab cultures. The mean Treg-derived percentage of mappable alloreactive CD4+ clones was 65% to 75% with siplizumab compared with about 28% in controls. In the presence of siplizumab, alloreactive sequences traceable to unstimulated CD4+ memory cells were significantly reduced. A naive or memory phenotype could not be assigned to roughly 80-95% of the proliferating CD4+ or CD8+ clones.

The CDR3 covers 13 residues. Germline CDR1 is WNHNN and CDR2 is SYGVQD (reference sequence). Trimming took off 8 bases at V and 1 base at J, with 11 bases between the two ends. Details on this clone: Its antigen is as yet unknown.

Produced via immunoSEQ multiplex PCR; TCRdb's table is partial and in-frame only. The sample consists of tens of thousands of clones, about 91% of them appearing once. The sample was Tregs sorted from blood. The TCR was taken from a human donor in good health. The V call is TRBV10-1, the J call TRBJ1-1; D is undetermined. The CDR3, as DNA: TGCGCCAGCTCTGGAGGGTGGAACACTGAAGCTTTCTTT. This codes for CASSGGWNTEAFF.